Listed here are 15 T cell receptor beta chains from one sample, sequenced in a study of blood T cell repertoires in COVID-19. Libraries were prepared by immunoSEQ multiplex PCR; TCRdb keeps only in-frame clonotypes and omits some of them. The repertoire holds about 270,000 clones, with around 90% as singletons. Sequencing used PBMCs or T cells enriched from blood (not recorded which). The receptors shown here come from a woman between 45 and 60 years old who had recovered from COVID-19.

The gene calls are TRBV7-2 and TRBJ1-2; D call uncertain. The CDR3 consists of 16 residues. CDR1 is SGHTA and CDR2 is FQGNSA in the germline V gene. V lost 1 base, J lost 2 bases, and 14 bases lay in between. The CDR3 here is CASSLVASQSNYGYTF. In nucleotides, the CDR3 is TGTGCCAGCAGCTTAGTTGCGAGCCAAAGCAACTATGGCTACACCTTC.

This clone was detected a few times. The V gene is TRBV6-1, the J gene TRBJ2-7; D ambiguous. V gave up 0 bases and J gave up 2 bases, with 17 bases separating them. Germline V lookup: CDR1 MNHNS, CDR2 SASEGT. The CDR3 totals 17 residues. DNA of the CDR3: TGTGCCAGCAGTGAAGCGGTCGTTAGGCGGTACACCTACGAGCAGTACTTC. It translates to CASSEAVVRRYTYEQYF.

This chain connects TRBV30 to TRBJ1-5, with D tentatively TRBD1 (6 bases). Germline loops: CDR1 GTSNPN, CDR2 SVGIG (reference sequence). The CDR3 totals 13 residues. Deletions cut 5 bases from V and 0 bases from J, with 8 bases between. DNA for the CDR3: TGTGCCTGGCAGGGGAATAGCAATCAGCCCCAGCATTTT. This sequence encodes CAWQGNSNQPQHF.

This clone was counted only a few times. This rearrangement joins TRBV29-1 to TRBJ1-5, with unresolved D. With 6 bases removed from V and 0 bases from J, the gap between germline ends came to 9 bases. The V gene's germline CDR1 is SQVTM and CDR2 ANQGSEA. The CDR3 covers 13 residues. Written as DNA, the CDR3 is TGCAGCGTGCAGGAGGGTAGCAATCAGCCCCAGCATTTT. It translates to CSVQEGSNQPQHF.

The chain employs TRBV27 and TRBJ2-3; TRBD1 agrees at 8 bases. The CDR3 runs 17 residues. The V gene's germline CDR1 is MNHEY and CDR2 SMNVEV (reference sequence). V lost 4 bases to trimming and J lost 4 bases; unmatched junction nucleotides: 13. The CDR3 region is CASSSPVRTGLPDTQYF. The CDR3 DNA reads TGTGCCAGCAGTTCCCCTGTCCGGACAGGGCTCCCAGATACGCAGTATTTT.

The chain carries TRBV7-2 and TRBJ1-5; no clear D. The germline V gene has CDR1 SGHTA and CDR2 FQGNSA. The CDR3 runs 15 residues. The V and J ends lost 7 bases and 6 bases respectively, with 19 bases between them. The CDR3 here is CASTETNSRSQPQHF. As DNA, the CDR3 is TGTGCCAGCACCGAAACTAATAGTCGGTCTCAGCCCCAGCATTTT. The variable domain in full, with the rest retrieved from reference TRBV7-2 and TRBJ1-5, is GAGVSQSPSNKVTEKGKDVELRCDPISGHTALYWYRQSLGQGLEFLIYFQGNSAPDKSGLPSDRFSAERTGGSVSTLTIQRTQQEDSAVYLCASTETNSRSQPQHFGDGTRLSIL.

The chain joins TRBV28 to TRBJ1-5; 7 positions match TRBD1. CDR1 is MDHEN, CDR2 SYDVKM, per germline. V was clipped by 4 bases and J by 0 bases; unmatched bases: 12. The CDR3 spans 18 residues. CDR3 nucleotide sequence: TGTGCCAGCAGTTATATTTTGAAGGGACAGCATAGCAATCAGCCCCAGCATTTT. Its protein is CASSYILKGQHSNQPQHF.

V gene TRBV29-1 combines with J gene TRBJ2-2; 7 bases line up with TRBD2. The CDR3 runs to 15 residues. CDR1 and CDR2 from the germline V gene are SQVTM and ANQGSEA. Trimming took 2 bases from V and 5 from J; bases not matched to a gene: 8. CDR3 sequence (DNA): TGCAGCGTTGAAAGTAGCGGGCGTGCTACCGGGGAGCTGTTTTTT. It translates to CSVESSGRATGELFF.

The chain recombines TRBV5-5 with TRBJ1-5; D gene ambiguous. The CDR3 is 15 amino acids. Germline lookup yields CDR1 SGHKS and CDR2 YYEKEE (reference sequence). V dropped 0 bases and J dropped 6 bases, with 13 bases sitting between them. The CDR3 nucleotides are TGTGCCAGCAGCTTGGGAGTGGGCCAAGGTCAGCCCCAGCATTTT. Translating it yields CASSLGVGQGQPQHF. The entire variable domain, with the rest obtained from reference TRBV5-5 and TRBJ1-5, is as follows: DAGVTQSPTHLIKTRGQQVTLRCSPISGHKSVSWYQQVLGQGPQFIFQYYEKEERGRGNFPDRFSARQFPNYSSELNVNALLLGDSALYLCASSLGVGQGQPQHFGDGTRLSIL.

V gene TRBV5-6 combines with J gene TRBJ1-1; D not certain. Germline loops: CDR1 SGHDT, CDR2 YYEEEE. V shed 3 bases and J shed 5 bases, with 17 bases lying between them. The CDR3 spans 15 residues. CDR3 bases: TGTGCCAGCAGCTCTAAGGTGGTGAGGGAGACTGAAGCTTTCTTT. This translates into CASSSKVVRETEAFF.

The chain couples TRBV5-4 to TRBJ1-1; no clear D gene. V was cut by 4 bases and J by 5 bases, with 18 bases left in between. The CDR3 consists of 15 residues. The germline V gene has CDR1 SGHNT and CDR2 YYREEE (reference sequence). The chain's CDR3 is CASSPHPGRVTEAFF. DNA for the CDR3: TGTGCCAGCAGCCCTCATCCCGGGAGAGTGACTGAAGCTTTCTTT. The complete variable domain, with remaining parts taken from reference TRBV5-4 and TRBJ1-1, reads ETGVTQSPTHLIKTRGQQVTLRCSSQSGHNTVSWYQQALGQGPQFIFQYYREEENGRGNFPPRFSGLQFPNYSSELNVNALELDDSALYLCASSPHPGRVTEAFFGQGTRLTVV.

Here the CDR3 reads CASSSPPLEAFF. The CDR3 DNA reads TGTGCCAGCAGTTCCCCCCCTCTTGAAGCTTTCTTT. The chain uses TRBV28 and TRBJ1-1; D gene unclear. The CDR3 consists of 12 residues. Trimming pared 4 bases from V and 7 bases from J, leaving 10 bases between. Per germline, CDR1 MDHEN and CDR2 SYDVKM.

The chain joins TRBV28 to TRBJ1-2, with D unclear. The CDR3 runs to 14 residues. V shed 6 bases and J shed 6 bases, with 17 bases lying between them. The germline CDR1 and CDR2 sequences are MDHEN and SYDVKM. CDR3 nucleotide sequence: TGTGCCAGCAGGCCCCCGCTCGCCAGTAATGGCTACACCTTC. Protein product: CASRPPLASNGYTF.

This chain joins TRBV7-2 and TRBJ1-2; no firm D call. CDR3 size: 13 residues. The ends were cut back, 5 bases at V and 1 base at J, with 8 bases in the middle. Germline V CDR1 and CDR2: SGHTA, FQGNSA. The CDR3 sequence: CASSIEINYGYTF. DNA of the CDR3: TGTGCCAGCAGCATCGAGATTAACTATGGCTACACCTTC.

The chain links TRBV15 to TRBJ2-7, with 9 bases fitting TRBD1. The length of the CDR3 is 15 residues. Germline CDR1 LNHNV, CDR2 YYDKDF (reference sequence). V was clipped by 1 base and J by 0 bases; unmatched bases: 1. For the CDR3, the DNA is TGTGCCACCAGCAGAGCGGACAGGGGCTCCTACGAGCAGTACTTC. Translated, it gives CATSRADRGSYEQYF.